The clone carrying this TCR beta chain was seen only a few times. The CDR3 runs to 18 residues. Germline loops: CDR1 SGHRS, CDR2 YFSETQ. V dropped 4 bases and J dropped 4; count of bases not matched to a gene: 12. TCRdb called the RT-PCR reads again in MiXCR, with one record for every CDR3 protein. This sample has about 680,000 distinct CDR3 sequences, with approximately 15% found just once. The V and J genes are TRBV5-1 and TRBJ2-1, with TRBD1 matching over 12 bases. The specimen sequenced was memory CD4+ T cells from blood. The receptor's source is a female donor in good health, serving as a healthy control. The CDR3 loop reads CASSNPGQGARSYNEQFF. The DNA for the CDR3 is TGCGCCAGCAGCAATCCGGGACAGGGGGCTAGGAGTTACAATGAGCAGTTCTTC.